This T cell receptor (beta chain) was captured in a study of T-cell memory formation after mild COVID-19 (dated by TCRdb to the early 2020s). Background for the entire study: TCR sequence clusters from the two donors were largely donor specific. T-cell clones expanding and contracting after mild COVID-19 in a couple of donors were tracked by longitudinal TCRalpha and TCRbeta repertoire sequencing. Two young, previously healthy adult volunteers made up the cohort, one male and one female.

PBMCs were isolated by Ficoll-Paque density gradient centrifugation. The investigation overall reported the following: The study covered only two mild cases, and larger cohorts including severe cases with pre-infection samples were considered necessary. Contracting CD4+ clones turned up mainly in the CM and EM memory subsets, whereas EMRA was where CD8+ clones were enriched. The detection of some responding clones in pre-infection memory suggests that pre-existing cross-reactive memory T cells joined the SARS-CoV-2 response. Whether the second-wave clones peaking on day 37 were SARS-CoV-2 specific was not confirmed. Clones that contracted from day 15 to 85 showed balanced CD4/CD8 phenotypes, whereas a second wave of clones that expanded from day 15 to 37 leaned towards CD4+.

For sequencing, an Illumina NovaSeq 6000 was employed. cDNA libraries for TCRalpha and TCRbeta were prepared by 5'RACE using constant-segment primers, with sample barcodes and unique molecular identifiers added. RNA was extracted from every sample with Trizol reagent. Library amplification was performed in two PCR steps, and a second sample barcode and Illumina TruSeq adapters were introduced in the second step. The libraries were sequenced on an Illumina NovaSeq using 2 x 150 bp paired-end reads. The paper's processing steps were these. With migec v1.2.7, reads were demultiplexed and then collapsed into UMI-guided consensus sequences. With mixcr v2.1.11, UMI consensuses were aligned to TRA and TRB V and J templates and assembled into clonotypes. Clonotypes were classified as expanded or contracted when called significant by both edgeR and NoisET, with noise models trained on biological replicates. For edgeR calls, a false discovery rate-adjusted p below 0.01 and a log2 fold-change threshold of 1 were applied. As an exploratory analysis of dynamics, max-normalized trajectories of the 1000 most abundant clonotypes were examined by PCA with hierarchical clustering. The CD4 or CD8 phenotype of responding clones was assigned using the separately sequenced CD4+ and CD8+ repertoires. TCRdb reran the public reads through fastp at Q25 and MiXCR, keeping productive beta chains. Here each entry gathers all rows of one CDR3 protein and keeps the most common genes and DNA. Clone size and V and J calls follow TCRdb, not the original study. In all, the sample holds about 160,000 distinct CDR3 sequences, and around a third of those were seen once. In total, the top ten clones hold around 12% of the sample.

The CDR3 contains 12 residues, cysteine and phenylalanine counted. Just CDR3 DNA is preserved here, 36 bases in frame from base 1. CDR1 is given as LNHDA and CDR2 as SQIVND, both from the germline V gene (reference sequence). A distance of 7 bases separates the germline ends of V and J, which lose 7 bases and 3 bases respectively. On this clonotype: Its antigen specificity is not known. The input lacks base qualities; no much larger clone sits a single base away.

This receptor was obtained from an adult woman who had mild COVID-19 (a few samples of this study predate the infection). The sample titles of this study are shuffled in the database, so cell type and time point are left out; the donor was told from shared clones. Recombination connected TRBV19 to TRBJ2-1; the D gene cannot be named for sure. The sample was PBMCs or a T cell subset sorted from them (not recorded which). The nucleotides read TGTGCCAGTATGGAGAACTACAATGAGCAGTTCTTC. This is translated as CASMENYNEQFF.